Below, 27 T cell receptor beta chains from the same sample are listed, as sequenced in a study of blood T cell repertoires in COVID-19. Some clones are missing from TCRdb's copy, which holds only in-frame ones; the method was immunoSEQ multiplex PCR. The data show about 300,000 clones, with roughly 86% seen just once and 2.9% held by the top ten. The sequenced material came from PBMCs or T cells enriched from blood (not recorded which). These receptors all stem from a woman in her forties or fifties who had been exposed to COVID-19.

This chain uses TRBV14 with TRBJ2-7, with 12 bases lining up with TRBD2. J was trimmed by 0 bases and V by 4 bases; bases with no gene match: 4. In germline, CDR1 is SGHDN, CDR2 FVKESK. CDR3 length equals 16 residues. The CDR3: CASSRLAGAFSYEQYF. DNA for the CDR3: TGTGCCAGCAGCCGACTAGCGGGGGCCTTCTCCTACGAGCAGTACTTC.

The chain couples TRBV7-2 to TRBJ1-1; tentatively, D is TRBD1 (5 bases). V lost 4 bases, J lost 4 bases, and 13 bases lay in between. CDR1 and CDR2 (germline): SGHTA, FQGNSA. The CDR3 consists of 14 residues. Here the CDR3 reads CASSSIIGGTEAFF. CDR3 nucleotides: TGTGCCAGCAGCTCAATAATCGGGGGCACTGAAGCTTTCTTT.

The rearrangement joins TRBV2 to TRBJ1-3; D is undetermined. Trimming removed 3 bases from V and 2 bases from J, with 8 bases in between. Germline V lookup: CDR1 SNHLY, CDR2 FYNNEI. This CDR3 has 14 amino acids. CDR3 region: CASSDRSTGNTIYF. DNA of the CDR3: TGTGCCAGCAGTGACAGGTCGACTGGAAACACCATATATTTT.

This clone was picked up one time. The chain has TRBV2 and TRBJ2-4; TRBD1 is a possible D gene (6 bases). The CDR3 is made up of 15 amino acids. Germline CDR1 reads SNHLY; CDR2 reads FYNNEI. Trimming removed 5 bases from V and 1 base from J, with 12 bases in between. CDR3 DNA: TGTGCCAGCAGTTGGCCAGGGGCTGCCAAAAACATTCAGTACTTC. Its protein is CASSWPGAAKNIQYF.

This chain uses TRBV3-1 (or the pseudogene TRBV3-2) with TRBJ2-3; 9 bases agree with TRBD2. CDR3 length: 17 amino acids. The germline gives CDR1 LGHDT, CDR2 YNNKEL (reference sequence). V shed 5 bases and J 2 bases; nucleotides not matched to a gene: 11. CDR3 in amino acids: CASSERRLAGNTDTQYF. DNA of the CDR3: TGTGCCAGCAGCGAGAGGAGGCTAGCGGGGAACACAGATACGCAGTATTTT.

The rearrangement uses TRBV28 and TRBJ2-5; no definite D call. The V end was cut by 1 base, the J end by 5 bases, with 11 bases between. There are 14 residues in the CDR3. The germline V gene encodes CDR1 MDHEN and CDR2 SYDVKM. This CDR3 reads CASSLSLVRETQYF. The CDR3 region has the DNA TGTGCCAGCAGTTTATCATTAGTCCGGGAGACCCAGTACTTC.

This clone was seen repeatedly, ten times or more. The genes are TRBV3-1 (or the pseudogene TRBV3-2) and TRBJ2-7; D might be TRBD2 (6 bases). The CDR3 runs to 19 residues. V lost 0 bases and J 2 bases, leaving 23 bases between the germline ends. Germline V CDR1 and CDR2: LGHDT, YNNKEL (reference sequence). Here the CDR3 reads CASSQEMPDGEEAPYEQYF. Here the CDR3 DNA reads TGTGCCAGCAGCCAAGAAATGCCCGATGGGGAGGAGGCTCCCTACGAGCAGTACTTC.

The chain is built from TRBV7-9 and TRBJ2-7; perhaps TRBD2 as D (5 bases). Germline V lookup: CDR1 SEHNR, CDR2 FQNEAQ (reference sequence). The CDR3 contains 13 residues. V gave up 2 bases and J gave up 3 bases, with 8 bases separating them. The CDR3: CASSLSGSYEQYF. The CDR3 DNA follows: TGTGCCAGCAGCTTAAGCGGAAGCTACGAGCAGTACTTC.

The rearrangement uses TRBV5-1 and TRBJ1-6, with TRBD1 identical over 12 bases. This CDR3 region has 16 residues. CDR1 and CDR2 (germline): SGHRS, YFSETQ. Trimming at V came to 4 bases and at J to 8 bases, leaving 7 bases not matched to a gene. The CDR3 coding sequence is TGCGCCAGCAGCCCCGGGACAGGGGGCGTTTATTCACCCCTCCACTTT. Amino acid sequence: CASSPGTGGVYSPLHF.

Written as DNA, the CDR3 is TGTGCCAGCAGGGAGACAGGGGCTTCACGGCCCCAGCATTTT. Translated: CASRETGASRPQHF. The chain has TRBV5-8 and TRBJ1-5, with TRBD1 matching 8 bases. The CDR3 loop spans 14 amino acids. J gave up 9 bases and V 5 bases, and 10 bases lay outside the gene matches. The V gene's germline CDR1 is SGHTS and CDR2 YDEGEE.

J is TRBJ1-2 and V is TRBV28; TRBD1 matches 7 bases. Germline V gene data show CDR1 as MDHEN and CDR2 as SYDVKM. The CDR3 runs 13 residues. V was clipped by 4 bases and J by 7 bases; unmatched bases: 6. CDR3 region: CASSSTGLVGYTF. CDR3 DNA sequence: TGTGCCAGCAGTTCGACAGGGCTGGTTGGCTACACCTTC.

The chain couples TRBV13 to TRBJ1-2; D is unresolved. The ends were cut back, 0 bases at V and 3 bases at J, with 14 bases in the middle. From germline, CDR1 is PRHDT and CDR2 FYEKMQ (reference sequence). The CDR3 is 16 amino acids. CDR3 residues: CASSLGLGGSDYGYTF. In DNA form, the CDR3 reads TGTGCCAGCAGCTTAGGCCTGGGAGGGAGCGACTATGGCTACACCTTC. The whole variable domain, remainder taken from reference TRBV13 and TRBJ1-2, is AAGVIQSPRHLIKEKRETATLKCYPIPRHDTVYWYQQGPGQDPQFLISFYEKMQSDKGSIPDRFSAQQFSDYHSELNMSSLELGDSALYFCASSLGLGGSDYGYTFGSGTRLTVV.

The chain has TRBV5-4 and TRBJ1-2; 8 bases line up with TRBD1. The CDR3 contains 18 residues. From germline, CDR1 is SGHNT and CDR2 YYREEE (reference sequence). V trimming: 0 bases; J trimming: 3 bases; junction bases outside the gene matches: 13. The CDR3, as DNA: TGTGCCAGCAGCTTGGCCGCAAACCCTATGACAGGGGACTATGGCTACACCTTC. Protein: CASSLAANPMTGDYGYTF.

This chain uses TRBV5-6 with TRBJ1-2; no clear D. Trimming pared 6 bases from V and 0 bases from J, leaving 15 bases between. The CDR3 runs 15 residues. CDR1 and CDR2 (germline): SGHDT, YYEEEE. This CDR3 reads CASTLLPLANYGYTF. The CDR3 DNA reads TGTGCCAGCACCCTTCTCCCGTTAGCTAACTATGGCTACACCTTC.

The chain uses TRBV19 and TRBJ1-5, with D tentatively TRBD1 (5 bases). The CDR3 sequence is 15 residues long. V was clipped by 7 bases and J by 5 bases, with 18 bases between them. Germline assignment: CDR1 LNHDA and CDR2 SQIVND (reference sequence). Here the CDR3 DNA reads TGTGCCAGTAACGCCATTGACAGAATCCATCAGCCCCAGCATTTT. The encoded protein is CASNAIDRIHQPQHF.

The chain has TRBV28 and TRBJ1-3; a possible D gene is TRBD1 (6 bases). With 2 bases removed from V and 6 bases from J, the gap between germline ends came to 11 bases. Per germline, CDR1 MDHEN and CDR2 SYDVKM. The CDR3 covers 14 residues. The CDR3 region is CASSLPNRENTIYF. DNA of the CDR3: TGTGCCAGCAGTTTACCAAACAGGGAAAACACCATATATTTT.

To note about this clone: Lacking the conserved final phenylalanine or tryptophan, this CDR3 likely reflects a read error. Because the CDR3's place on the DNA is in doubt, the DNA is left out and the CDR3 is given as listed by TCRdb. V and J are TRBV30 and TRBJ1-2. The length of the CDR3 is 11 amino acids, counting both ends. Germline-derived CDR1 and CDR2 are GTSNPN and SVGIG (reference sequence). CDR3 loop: CAWSVGGAEKI.

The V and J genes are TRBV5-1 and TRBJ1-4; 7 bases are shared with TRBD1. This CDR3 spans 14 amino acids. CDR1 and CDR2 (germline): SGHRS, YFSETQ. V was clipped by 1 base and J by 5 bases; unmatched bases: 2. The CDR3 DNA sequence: TGCGCCAGCAGCTTGAGGGGGCCCAATGAAAAACTGTTTTTT. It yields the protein CASSLRGPNEKLFF.

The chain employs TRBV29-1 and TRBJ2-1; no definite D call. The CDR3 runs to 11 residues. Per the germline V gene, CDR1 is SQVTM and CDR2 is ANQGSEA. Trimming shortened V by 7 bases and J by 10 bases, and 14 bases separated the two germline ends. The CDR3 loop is CSAERLNEQFF. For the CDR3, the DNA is TGCAGCGCCGAGAGACTCAACGAGCAGTTCTTC.

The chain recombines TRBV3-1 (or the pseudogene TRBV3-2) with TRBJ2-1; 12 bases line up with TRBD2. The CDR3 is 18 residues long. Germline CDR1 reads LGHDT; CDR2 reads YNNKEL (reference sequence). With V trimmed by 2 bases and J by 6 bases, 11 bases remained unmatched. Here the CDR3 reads CASSQLSSGGAKFNEQFF. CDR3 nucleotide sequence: TGTGCCAGCAGCCAATTATCTAGCGGGGGGGCAAAATTCAATGAGCAGTTCTTC.

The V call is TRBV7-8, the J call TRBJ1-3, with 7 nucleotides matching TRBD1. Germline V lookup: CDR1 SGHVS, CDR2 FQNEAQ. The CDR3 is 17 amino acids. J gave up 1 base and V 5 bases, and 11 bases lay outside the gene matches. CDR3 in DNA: TGTGCCAGCAGCCACGAGACAGGGACTTTTTCTGGAAACACCATATATTTT. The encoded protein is CASSHETGTFSGNTIYF.

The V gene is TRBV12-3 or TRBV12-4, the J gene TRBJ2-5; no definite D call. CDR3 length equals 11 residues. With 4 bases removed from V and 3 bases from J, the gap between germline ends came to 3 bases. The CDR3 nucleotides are TGTGCCAGCAGTTCTGAAGAGACCCAGTACTTC. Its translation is CASSSEETQYF.

The CDR3 here is CASSPGQVVKEPQHF. In DNA, the CDR3 is TGTGCCAGTAGTCCGGGACAGGTCGTTAAGGAGCCCCAGCATTTT. This chain joins TRBV19 and TRBJ1-5, with 8 bases that match TRBD1. CDR3 size: 15 residues. Losses at the gene ends were 5 bases for V and 8 bases for J; bases not matched to a gene: 11. The germline CDR1 and CDR2 sequences are LNHDA and SQIVND (reference sequence). Together with reference TRBV19 and TRBJ1-5, the CDR3 gives the full variable domain: DGGITQSPKYLFRKEGQNVTLSCEQNLNHDAMYWYRQDPGQGLRLIYYSQIVNDFQKGDIAEGYSVSREKKESFPLTVTSAQKNPTAFYLCASSPGQVVKEPQHFGDGTRLSIL.

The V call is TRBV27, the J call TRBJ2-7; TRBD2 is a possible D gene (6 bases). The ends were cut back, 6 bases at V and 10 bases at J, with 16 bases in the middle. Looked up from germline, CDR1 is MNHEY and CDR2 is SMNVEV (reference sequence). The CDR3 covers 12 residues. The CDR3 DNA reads TGTGCCAGCAGCCCCAGCGGGTTCGAACAGTACTTC. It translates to CASSPSGFEQYF.

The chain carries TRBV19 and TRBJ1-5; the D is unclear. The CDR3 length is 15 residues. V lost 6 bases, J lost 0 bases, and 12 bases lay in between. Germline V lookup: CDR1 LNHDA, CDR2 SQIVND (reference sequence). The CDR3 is CASSQAVNSNQPQHF. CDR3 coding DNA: TGTGCCAGTAGCCAGGCAGTTAATAGCAATCAGCCCCAGCATTTT. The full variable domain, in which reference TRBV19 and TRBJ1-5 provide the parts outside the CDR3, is DGGITQSPKYLFRKEGQNVTLSCEQNLNHDAMYWYRQDPGQGLRLIYYSQIVNDFQKGDIAEGYSVSREKKESFPLTVTSAQKNPTAFYLCASSQAVNSNQPQHFGDGTRLSIL.

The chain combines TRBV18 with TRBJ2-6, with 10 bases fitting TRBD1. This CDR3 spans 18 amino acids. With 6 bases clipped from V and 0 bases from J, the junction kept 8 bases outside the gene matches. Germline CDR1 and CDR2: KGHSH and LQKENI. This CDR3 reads CASSPAGTGVSGANVLTF. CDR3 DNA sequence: TGTGCCAGCTCGCCTGCCGGGACAGGGGTCTCTGGGGCCAACGTCCTGACTTTC.

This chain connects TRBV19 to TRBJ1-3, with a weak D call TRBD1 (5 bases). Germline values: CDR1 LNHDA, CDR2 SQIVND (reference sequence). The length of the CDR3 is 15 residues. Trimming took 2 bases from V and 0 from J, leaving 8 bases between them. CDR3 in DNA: TGTGCCAGTAGTATAACAGACAGCTCTGGAAACACCATATATTTT. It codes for CASSITDSSGNTIYF.